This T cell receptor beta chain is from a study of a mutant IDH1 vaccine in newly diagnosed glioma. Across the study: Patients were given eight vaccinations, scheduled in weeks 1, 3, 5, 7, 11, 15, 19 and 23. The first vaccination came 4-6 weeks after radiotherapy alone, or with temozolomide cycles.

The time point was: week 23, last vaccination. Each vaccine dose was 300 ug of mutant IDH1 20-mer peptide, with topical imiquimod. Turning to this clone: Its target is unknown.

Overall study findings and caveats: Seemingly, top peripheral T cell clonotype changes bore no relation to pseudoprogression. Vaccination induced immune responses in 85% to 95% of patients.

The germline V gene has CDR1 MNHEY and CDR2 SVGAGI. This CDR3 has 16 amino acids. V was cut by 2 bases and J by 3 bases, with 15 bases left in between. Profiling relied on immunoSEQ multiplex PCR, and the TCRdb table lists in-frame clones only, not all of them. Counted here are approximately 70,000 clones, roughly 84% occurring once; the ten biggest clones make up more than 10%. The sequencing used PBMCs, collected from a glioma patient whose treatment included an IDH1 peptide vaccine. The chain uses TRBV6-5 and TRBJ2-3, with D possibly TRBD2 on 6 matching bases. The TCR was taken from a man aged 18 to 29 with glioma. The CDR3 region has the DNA TGTGCCAGCAGTTACATCTCGGGGGTGGGGACAGATACGCAGTATTTT. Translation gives CASSYISGVGTDTQYF.